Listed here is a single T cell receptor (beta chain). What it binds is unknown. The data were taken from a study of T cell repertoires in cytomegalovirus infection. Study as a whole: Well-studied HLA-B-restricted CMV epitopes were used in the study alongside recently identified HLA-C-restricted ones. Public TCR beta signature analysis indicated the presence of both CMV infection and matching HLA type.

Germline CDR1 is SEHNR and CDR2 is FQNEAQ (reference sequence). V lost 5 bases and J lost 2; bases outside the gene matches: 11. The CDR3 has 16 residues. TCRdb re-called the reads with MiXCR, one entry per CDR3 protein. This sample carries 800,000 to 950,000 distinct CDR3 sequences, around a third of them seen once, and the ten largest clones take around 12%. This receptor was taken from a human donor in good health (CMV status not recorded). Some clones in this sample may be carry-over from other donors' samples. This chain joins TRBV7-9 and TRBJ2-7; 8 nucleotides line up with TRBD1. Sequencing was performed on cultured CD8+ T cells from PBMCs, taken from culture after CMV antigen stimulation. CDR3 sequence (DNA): TGTGCCAGCAGCAAGGGGACAGGATATAGCGCCTACGAGCAGTACTTC. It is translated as CASSKGTGYSAYEQYF.